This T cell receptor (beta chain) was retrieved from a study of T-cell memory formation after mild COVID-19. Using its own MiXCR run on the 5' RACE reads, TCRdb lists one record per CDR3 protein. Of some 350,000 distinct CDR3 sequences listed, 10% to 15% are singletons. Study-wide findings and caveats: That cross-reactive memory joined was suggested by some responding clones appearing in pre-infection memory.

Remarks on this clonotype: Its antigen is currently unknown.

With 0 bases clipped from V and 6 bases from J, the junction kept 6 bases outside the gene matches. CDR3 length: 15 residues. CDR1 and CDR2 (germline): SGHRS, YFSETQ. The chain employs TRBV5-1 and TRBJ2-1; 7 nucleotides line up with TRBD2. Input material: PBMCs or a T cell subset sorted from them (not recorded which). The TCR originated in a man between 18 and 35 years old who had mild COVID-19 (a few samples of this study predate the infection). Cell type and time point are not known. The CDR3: CASSLEQRGGNEQFF. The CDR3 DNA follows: TGCGCCAGCAGCTTGGAACAGCGGGGAGGCAATGAGCAGTTCTTC.